The subject of this entry is one T cell receptor (beta chain). V was pared by 3 bases and J by 15 bases, with 12 bases between. The germline V gene encodes CDR1 SGHDT and CDR2 YYEEEE. This CDR3 is 11 amino acids long. The sample originates from a study of T cell changes during pregnancy in multiple sclerosis. Assay: immunoSEQ multiplex PCR; the TCRdb copy retains only in-frame clones and omits some. The table includes some 48,000 clones, roughly nine tenths detected once. Sequenced material: CD8+ T cells from peripheral blood mononuclear cells, taken in the second trimester of pregnancy. The receptor was isolated from a female donor with multiple sclerosis, enrolled in a pregnancy study. The rearrangement joins TRBV5-6 to TRBJ1-4, with TRBD1 as a possible D gene (5 bases). In DNA form, the CDR3 reads TGTGCCAGCAGCTACGGACAAGTAGTGTTTTTT. This encodes CASSYGQVVFF.